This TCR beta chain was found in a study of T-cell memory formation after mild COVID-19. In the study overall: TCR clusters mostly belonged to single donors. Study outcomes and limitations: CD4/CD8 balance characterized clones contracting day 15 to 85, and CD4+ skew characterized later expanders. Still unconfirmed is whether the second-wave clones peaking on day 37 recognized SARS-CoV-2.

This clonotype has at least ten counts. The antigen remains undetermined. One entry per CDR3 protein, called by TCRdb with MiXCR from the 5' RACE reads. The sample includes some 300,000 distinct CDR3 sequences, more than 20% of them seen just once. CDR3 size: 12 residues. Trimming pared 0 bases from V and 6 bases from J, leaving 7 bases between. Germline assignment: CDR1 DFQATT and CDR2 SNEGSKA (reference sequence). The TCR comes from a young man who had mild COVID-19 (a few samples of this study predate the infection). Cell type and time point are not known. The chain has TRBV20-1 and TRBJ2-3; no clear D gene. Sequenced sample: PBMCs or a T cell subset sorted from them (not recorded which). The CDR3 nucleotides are TGCAGTGCTAGAGATTACGGGGATACGCAGTATTTT. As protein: CSARDYGDTQYF.